This record looks at one T cell receptor beta chain sequence and its context. These data originate in a study of blood T cell repertoires in COVID-19. On the study more broadly: The United States, Italy and Spain provided the acute and convalescent COVID-19 samples. T cells, B-cell-depleted T cells, or PBMCs provided the cDNA or gDNA that served as material.

The V gene's germline CDR1 is KGHDR and CDR2 SFDVKD. V was shortened by 3 bases and J by 0 bases, with 11 bases between the two germline ends. CDR3 length: 16 residues. Authors' data handling: Estimation of nucleated cell counts relied on the amplification of reference gene primers. Measured with immunoSEQ multiplex PCR; TCRdb has only the in-frame clones, and not every one. That table is the source of V, J and clone size, and D and trimming were worked out from the DNA. The sample lists roughly 150,000 clones; 88% were seen once. The material sequenced was peripheral blood. This receptor was identified in a man aged 50-60 years who had recovered from COVID-19. The V call is TRBV24-1, the J call TRBJ2-1, with a weak D call TRBD1 (6 bases). This CDR3 is CATSDRDTSSYNEQFF. CDR3 nucleotides: TGTGCCACCAGTGATCGGGACACCAGCTCCTACAATGAGCAGTTCTTC.